This T cell receptor beta chain is drawn from a study of cytomegalovirus exposure and HLA in healthy donors (dated by TCRdb to the late 2010s). Regarding the complete study: An earlier analysis of more than 550 of the donors reported under 300 Gb of sequence data and around 110 million unique TCR beta sequences obtained from roughly 180 million T cells. A separate validation cohort of about 110 different subjects was used in addition to the roughly 700-subject first cohort. An earlier analysis of more than 450 of the donors used high-throughput TCR beta sequencing to judge whether each TCR beta V gene segment behaved as functional or pseudogenic. To predict cytomegalovirus infection status, the study combined high-throughput TCR immunosequencing, statistical association of individual TCRs with disease status, and machine learning. Genome-wide SNP genotypes for about three fifths of the roughly 670 donors were used in a later genetic analysis, which treated that subset as a discovery cohort. Across 398 genotyped donors of the cohort, an average of 235,054 unique TCR beta nucleotide sequences per donor were sequenced, and roughly a sixth of those sequences were non-productive. The study used immunosequencing to profile the T cell repertoires of approximately 690 subjects and linked those repertoires to cytomegalovirus serostatus. HLA typing covered class I and class II loci at four-digit resolution. Donor age, sex, ethnicity and CMV serostatus were compiled alongside the repertoire data. Typing coverage differed by locus: A, B, C, DRB1 and DQB1 were typed in roughly 620-630 donors, DQA1 in 500 to 550, DPA1 in 600 to 610, and DPB1 in just under 480. Every repertoire in the discovery cohort had been generated on one and the same sequencing platform. Rather than drawing on any new phenotypic data, the later analysis identified candidate immune exposures from TCR beta sequences and the way those sequences occurred across donors. Around 320 gigabases of sequencing data and 70 million to 85 million unique TCR sequences were included in an early release covering about 700 HLA-typed donors. To study patterns of TCR occurrence, a later analysis re-analyzed previously published TCR beta repertoires from 500 to 850 donors and added high-resolution HLA genotyping. Of the roughly 410 genotyped donors, roughly 80% were placed in the genetic ancestry cluster associated with self-reported Caucasian donors. The aim of the study was to test whether cataloging public T cell receptors could identify signatures of past pathogen exposure. About five DR-DQ haplotypes were treated as single units for association and clustering because of strong linkage in the cohort. General conclusions and limits of the study: The authors suggested that the approach could potentially be generalized to other disease states and immunological phenotypes. Three of the identified cytomegalovirus-associated TCR beta chains were confirmed in vitro to be specific for cytomegalovirus antigens. A further reported finding was that TCR beta sequences accurately predicted the HLA-A and HLA-B alleles for most subjects in the first cohort. In this cohort, only TCR beta chains were sequenced, and detectable features were limited by the absence of alpha or paired-chain data. The earlier analysis of around 600 of the donors excluded roughly 17 rarely observed V segments, including chromosome 9 orphons, because counts were too low. For the cohort, immune exposure information was limited to CMV serostatus. While some public TCRs were present in many individuals, most TCR sequences turned up only very rarely across donors. An association between a missense DCLRE1C variant and V-gene and J-gene trimming of TCR beta chains was found in a later genetic analysis and replicated in an independent cohort. Roughly uniform sequencing depth across donors was assumed in presence/absence analyses, although this assumption may not hold. An earlier analysis of 450 to 750 of the donors showed that most TCR beta V segments appeared in productive rearrangements either about 87% or about 30% of the time, which broadly matched IMGT annotations. In the study, about 150 TCR beta chains were listed as associated with cytomegalovirus. The classifier was reported to diagnose cytomegalovirus status with high specificity and sensitivity in both the original cohort and the validation cohort. Because HLA typing was missing for some donors at each locus, association tests included only the typed subset. A later analysis found that HLA-associated TCR beta chains were more clonally expanded and had lower generation probabilities than equally common non-associated chains. When HLA alleles, especially DR and DQ, strongly co-occurred, TCR associations were difficult to assign to individual alleles. A later analysis found that TCR association rates varied across HLA loci, with DRB1 alleles showing the most associated TCRs and HLA-C alleles the fewest. At a false discovery rate of 0.05, a later analysis linked 16,951 TCR beta sequences to specific HLA alleles. Linkage disequilibrium might explain the correlated functional status among segregating V segments, but an unknown experimental factor could not be ruled out. According to a later analysis, most CMV-associated TCR beta chains appeared to be HLA-restricted, and the HLA associations seemed to be driven largely by CMV exposure. A cluster of highly shared sequence variants was judged likely to be a technical artifact of the sequencing pipeline. A later genetic analysis reported fewer N-insertions in productive TCRs among donors in an Asian-associated ancestry cluster than the approximately 700-donor mean. A later analysis reported that several top co-occurrence clusters appeared linked to parvovirus B19, influenza, CMV and Epstein-Barr virus.

Remarks on this clone: Its target antigen remains unknown. Per-base quality was not reported, and no clone a single base away is much larger than it.

The library was made by the immunoSEQ multiplex PCR assay. A mixture of 60 forward primers for TCR Vbeta segments and 13 reverse primers for TCR Jbeta segments was used in the multiplex PCR. Amplification of the CDR3 region of rearranged TCR beta genes was performed with a multiplex PCR assay on genomic DNA. The Illumina HiSeq System was used to sequence the amplified TCR beta libraries as 87-base-pair reads. As for how the authors treated the data: A later analysis tallied 70 million to 100 million unique TCR beta chains across the 550 to 850 repertoires, and some 10 million of those chains were shared by two or more donors. A nearest-neighbor algorithm error-corrected the raw reads and collapsed the reads into unique sequences, merging closely related sequences to remove PCR and sequencing errors. CDR3 sequences were aligned to IMGT reference sequences to assign V, D and J gene segments. For a sequence to be retained, a match of at least six nucleotides to both a V gene segment and a J gene segment was required. A rearrangement was called productive if the CDR3 had no stop codons and remained in frame with V and J, and every other rearrangement was called non-productive. CDR3 was defined according to IMGT convention as the region running from the second conserved V-encoded cysteine to the conserved J-encoded phenylalanine. In an earlier analysis of around 640 of the donors, sequences lacking an unambiguous match to a single V gene segment were excluded. An earlier analysis of several hundred of the donors called V segments functional above 56.7% productive rearrangements and segregating when the between-donor standard deviation exceeded 5%. A statistical classification framework was built to diagnose cytomegalovirus status from the catalog of TCR beta chain sequences. In a later analysis, TCR nucleotide sequences were compared against IMGT/GENE-DB human TR gene sequences so that V and J genes could be assigned. The TCRdist pipeline was used in a later analysis to assign CDR3 sequences and most-parsimonious VDJ recombination scenarios. In a later analysis, every TCR beta chain was defined by the combination of its CDR3 amino acid sequence and its V-gene family, and reads without a unique V-gene family were dropped. In a later analysis, 500 to 650 highly shared, low-generation-probability nucleotide sequences were removed to address suspected cross-contamination and a sequencing artifact. A later analysis calculated a clonal expansion index for each public chain from normalized within-repertoire ranks of inferred template counts. A later analysis computed generation probabilities with a VDJ recombination model fitted to out-of-frame rearrangements, and checked the results against IGoR. In a later analysis, TCR-TCR, TCR-HLA and TCR-CMV co-occurrence was scored with hypergeometric tests, and a repertoire-size bias correction was applied to TCR pairs. To estimate false discovery rates, a later analysis permuted the HLA or CMV assignments 20 times. In a later analysis, co-occurring TCRs were grouped using DBSCAN, and TCRdist sequence similarity was added for clustering within HLA-allele-positive subsets. Repertoires with fewer than 30,000 or more than 120,000 public chains were left out of co-occurrence clustering, as were five repertoires with anomalous nucleotide sharing. TCRdb took over this immuneACCESS table, retaining in-frame rearrangements with V and J assigned. Such tables are incomplete; in checked studies, under half of the missing clones stem from an unresolved V gene, and the remainder is unexplained. V and J calls and clone size follow that table, whereas D and trimming were derived from the DNA. A total of about 98,000 clones appear in this sample, 55% to 75% of them only once. Less than 2.5% of the sample comes from the top ten.

The cohort consisted of 600 to 700 healthy bone marrow donors. At the time of sampling, all cohort members were nominally healthy, though unrecorded immune exposures were likely present. The donor was CMV seronegative and was included in the group of 352 seronegative cohort members. A peripheral blood sample was provided by each donor, and peripheral blood mononuclear cells were used for TCR beta sequencing. Genomic DNA was extracted from the blood cell samples with the Qiagen DNeasy Blood Extraction Kit. This sequence was found in a man aged 50 or older in good health and CMV-seronegative. Sequencing was carried out using PBMCs.

The bases are TGTGCCAGCAGTTTTCCGGGGTACGAGCAGTACTTC. Translated, this is CASSFPGYEQYF. The sequence joins TRBV28 to TRBJ2-5; a tentative D call is TRBD2 (5 bases match). The J call could be wrong; TRBJ2-7 is a better fit for the DNA end. The CDR3 goes from the cysteine to the phenylalanine over 12 residues. The only DNA kept is the CDR3, 36 bases in frame from the first base. CDR1 MDHEN and CDR2 SYDVKM are derived from the germline V gene.